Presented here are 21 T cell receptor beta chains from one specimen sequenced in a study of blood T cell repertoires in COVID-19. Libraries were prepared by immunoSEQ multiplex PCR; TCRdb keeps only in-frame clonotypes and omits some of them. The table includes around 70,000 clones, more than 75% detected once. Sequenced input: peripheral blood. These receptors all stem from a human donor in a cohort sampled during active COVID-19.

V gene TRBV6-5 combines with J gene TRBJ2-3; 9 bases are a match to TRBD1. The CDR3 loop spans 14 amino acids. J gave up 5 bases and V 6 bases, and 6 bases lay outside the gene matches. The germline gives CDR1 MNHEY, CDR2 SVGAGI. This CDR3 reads CASRYRGRGDTQYF. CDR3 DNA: TGTGCCAGCAGATACAGGGGGCGAGGAGATACGCAGTATTTT.

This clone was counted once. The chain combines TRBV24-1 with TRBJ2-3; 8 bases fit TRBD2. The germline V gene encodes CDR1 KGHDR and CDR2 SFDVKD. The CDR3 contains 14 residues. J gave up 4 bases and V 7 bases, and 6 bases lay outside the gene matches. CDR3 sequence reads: CATSRAGAPDTQYF. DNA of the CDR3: TGTGCCACCAGCCGAGCGGGGGCCCCAGATACGCAGTATTTT.

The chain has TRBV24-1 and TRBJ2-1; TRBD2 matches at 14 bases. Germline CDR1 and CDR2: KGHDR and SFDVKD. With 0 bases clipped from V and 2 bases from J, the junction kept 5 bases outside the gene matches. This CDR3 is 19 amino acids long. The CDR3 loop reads CATSDLGLAGGPTYNEQFF. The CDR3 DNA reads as TGTGCCACCAGTGATTTGGGACTAGCGGGGGGCCCGACCTACAATGAGCAGTTCTTC.

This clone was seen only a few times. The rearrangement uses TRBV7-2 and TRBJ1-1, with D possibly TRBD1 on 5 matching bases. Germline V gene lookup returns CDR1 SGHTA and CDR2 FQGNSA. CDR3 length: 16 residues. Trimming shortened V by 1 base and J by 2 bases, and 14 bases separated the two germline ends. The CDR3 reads CASSLEAGGFNTEAFF. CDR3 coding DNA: TGTGCCAGCAGCTTAGAGGCTGGGGGGTTTAACACTGAAGCTTTCTTT.

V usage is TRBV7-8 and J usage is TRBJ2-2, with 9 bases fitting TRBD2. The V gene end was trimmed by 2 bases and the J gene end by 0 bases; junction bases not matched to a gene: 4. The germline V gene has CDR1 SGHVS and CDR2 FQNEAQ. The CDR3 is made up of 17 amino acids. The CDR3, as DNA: TGTGCCAGCAGCTTAATCCCTAGCGGGGCGAACACCGGGGAGCTGTTTTTT. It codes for CASSLIPSGANTGELFF.

CDR3 sequence reads: CASSLSSGGAFF. CDR3 coding DNA: TGTGCCAGCAGTTTATCGTCAGGGGGAGCTTTCTTT. The chain has TRBV28 and TRBJ1-1, with TRBD1 matching over 7 bases. V was clipped by 1 base and J by 10 bases; unmatched bases: 3. The CDR3 contains 12 residues. Per germline, CDR1 MDHEN and CDR2 SYDVKM. Drawing the rest from reference TRBV28 and TRBJ1-1, the complete variable domain is DVKVTQSSRYLVKRTGEKVFLECVQDMDHENMFWYRQDPGLGLRLIYFSYDVKMKEKGDIPEGYSVSREKKERFSLILESASTNQTSMYLCASSLSSGGAFFGQGTRLTVV.

Here the CDR3 reads CASSLGHRGLGNEQFF. CDR3 nucleotide sequence: TGTGCCAGCAGCTTAGGGCACAGGGGGCTTGGGAATGAGCAGTTCTTC. The gene calls are TRBV7-2 and TRBJ2-1; 9 bases are shared with TRBD1. CDR1 and CDR2 (germline): SGHTA, FQGNSA. The V and J ends lost 1 base and 7 bases, in that order; junction bases with no gene match: 8. This CDR3 comprises 16 residues.

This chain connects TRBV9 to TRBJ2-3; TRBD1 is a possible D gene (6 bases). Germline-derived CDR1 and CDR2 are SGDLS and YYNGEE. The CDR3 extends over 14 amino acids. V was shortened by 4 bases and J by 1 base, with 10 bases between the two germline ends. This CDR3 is CASSLWGRTDTQYF. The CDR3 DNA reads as TGTGCCAGCAGCTTGTGGGGGCGCACAGATACGCAGTATTTT.

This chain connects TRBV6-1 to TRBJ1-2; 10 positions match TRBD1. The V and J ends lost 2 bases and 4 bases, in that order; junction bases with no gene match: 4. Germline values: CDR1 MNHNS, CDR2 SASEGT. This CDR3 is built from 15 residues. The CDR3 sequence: CASSEMWTGGYGYTF. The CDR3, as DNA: TGTGCCAGCAGTGAAATGTGGACAGGGGGCTATGGCTACACCTTC.

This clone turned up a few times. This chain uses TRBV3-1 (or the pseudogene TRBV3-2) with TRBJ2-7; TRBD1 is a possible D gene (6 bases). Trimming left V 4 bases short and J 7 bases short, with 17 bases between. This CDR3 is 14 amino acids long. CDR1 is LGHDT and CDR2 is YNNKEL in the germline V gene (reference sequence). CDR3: CASSPDLRGLEQYF. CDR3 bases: TGTGCCAGCAGCCCAGACCTCAGGGGCCTGGAGCAGTACTTC.

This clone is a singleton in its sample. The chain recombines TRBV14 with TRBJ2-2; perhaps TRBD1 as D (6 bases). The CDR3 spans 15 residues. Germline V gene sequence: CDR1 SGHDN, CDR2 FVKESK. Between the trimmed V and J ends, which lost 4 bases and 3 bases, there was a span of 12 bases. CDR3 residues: CASSLNYRDTGELFF. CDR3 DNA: TGTGCCAGCAGCCTAAACTACAGGGACACCGGGGAGCTGTTTTTT.

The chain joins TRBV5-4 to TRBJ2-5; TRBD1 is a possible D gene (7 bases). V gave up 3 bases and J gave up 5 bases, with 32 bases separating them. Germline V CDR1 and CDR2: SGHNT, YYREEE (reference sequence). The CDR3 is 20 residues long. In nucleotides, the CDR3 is TGTGCCAGCAGCTGGGGAACTTCGAGTAGCGGCCAGGGGGATCGGGAGACCCAGTACTTC. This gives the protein CASSWGTSSSGQGDRETQYF.

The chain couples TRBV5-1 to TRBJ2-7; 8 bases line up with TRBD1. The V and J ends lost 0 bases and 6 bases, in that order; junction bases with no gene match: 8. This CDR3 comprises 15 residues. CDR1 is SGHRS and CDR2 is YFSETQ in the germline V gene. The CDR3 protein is CASSLAEQGGVEQYF. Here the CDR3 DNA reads TGCGCCAGCAGCTTGGCCGAACAGGGGGGCGTCGAGCAGTACTTC.

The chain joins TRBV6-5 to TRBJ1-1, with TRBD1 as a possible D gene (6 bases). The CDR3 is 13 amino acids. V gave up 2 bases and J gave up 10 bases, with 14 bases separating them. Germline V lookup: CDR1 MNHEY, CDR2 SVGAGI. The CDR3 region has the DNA TGTGCCAGCAGTTACCCTAAGGGGGGGCGAGCTTTCTTT. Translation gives CASSYPKGGRAFF.

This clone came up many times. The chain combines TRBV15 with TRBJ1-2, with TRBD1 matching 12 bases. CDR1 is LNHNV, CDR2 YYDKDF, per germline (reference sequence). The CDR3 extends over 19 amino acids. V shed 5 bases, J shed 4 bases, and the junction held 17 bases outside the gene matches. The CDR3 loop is CATSRSGGTGGDEGYGYTF. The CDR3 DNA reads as TGTGCCACCAGCCGCTCCGGGGGGACAGGGGGCGATGAGGGCTATGGCTACACCTTC.

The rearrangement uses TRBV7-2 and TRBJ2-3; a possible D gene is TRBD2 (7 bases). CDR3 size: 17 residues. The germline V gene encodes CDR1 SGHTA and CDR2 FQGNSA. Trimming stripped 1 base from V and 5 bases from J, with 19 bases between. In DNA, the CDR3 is TGTGCCAGCAGCTTAGTTTTCGGGCGGGGGCGCCGAGATACGCAGTATTTT. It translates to CASSLVFGRGRRDTQYF.

The CDR3 region has the DNA TGTGCCAGCTCACCGGCGGGGGGCGATCAGCCCCAGCATTTT. Its translation: CASSPAGGDQPQHF. The rearrangement joins TRBV18 to TRBJ1-5, with D tentatively TRBD1 (6 bases). V dropped 3 bases and J dropped 5 bases, with 11 bases sitting between them. This CDR3 comprises 14 residues. Germline CDR1 and CDR2: KGHSH and LQKENI.

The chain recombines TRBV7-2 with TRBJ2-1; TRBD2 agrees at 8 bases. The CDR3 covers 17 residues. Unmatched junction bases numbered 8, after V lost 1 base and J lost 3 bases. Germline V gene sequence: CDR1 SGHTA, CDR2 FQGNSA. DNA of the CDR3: TGTGCCAGCAGCTTAGTGGGCCCGGGGGGGAACTACAATGAGCAGTTCTTC. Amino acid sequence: CASSLVGPGGNYNEQFF.

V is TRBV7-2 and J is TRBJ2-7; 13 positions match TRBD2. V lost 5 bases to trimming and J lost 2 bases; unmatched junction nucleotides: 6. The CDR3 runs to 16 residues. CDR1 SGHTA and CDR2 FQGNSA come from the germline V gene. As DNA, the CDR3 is TGTGCCAGCAGCCCCGCCGGGACTAGCGGGGCCTACGAGCAGTACTTC. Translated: CASSPAGTSGAYEQYF.

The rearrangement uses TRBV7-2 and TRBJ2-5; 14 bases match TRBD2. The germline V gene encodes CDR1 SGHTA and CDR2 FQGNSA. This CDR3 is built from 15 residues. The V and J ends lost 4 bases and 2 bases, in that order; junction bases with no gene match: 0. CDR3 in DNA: TGTGCCAGCAGCTGGACTAGCGGGGGGCAAGAGACCCAGTACTTC. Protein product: CASSWTSGGQETQYF.

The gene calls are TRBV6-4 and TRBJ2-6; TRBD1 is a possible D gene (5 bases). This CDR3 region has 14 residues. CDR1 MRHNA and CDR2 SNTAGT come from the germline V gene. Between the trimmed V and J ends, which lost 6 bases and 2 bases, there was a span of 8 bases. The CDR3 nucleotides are TGTGCCAGCAGGCAGGGTACTGGGGCCAACGTCCTGACTTTC. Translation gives CASRQGTGANVLTF.